The T cell receptor (beta chain) described here comes from a study of shared T cell receptors in the human thymus. The CDR3 totals 14 residues. Germline V gives CDR1 SGHRS, CDR2 YFSETQ. Deletions cut 2 bases from V and 5 bases from J, with 8 bases between. Clones were sequenced by immunoSEQ multiplex PCR, and TCRdb holds only the in-frame ones, with some missing. Of approximately 730,000 clones listed, 80% to 90% are singletons. The sample was also linked to a second study, of human thymus T cells. That report adds: Resected material from corrective heart surgery provided the thymus tissue analysed. Thymic and blood repertoires appeared to carry a bias in their V and J gene usage. Related research has reported that thymic repertoires overlap highly among unrelated individuals.

The origin of this receptor is a girl less than two years old with a congenital heart defect. The chain is built from TRBV5-1 and TRBJ1-6; no definite D call. Sequencing input: thymocytes. The CDR3 protein is CASSLLQHNSPLHF. The CDR3, as DNA: TGCGCCAGCAGCTTATTACAGCATAATTCACCCCTCCACTTT.